These 27 T cell receptor beta chains share one sample of origin, sequenced in a study of T cell repertoires in cytomegalovirus infection. Using its own MiXCR run on the reads, TCRdb lists one record per CDR3 protein. The data contain over 450,000 distinct CDR3 sequences, approximately 10% of them singletons. Input material: PBMCs. These receptors came from a human donor in good health (CMV status not recorded). Some clones in this sample may be carry-over from other donors' samples.

This clonotype was observed many times. The chain uses TRBV5-6 and TRBJ2-1, with 11 bases fitting TRBD2. V dropped 3 bases and J dropped 12; count of bases not matched to a gene: 14. This CDR3 region has 16 residues. Germline V gene sequence: CDR1 SGHDT, CDR2 YYEEEE. The CDR3 region is CASSSDVSGRARVQFF. Written as DNA, the CDR3 is TGTGCCAGCAGCTCCGATGTTAGCGGGAGGGCCCGTGTGCAGTTCTTC.

This clonotype has at least ten counts. The chain joins TRBV7-2 to TRBJ2-5, with 8 bases lining up with TRBD2. CDR1 SGHTA and CDR2 FQGNSA come from the germline V gene. CDR3 size: 14 residues. Trimming cost V 5 bases and J 4 bases; bases outside gene matches: 6. The CDR3 loop is CASSPQAGGETQYF. DNA for the CDR3: TGTGCCAGCAGCCCACAGGCGGGGGGAGAGACCCAGTACTTC. Together with reference TRBV7-2 and TRBJ2-5, the CDR3 gives the full variable domain: GAGVSQSPSNKVTEKGKDVELRCDPISGHTALYWYRQSLGQGLEFLIYFQGNSAPDKSGLPSDRFSAERTGGSVSTLTIQRTQQEDSAVYLCASSPQAGGETQYFGPGTRLLVL.

Worth noting for this clonotype: This clone may be a read error of a much larger clone one base away. The rearrangement uses TRBV10-3 and TRBJ2-7; D gene ambiguous. The CDR3 runs to 11 residues. V was clipped by 4 bases and J by 0 bases, with 1 base between them. Germline lookup yields CDR1 ENHRY and CDR2 SYGVKD. As DNA, the CDR3 is TGTGCCATCAGTGCCTCCTACGAGCAGTACTTC. This encodes CAISASYEQYF.

Regarding this clonotype: The junction departs from germline at one end; a sequencing error may be responsible. The V call is TRBV20-1, the J call TRBJ2-1; D is unresolved. This CDR3 is 18 amino acids long. Germline V CDR1 and CDR2: DFQATT, SNEGSKA (reference sequence). CDR3 loop: CSATGSLDGPSSFNEQFF. The CDR3 coding sequence is TGCAGTGCCACCGGGTCCCTCGACGGGCCAAGCTCCTTCAATGAGCAGTTCTTC.

The sample holds many counts of this clonotype. The rearrangement links TRBV3-1 to TRBJ2-2; D is possibly TRBD1 (5 bases). V was pared by 0 bases and J by 4 bases, with 12 bases between. CDR3 length equals 16 residues. Germline CDR1 reads LGHDT; CDR2 reads YNNKEL (reference sequence). DNA for the CDR3: TGTGCCAGCAGCCAAGAGTGGGGCCTACTCACCGGGGAGCTGTTTTTT. It encodes CASSQEWGLLTGELFF.

There are many counts of this clonotype. This sequence joins TRBV7-3 and TRBJ1-1, with D possibly being TRBD1 (5 bases). The CDR3 covers 14 residues. Trimming took 5 bases from V and 4 from J, leaving 14 bases between them. Germline CDR1 reads SGHTA; CDR2 reads FQGTGA. In DNA form, the CDR3 reads TGTGCCAGCAGCCCCGGGGGTTCAACCACTGAAGCTTTCTTT. It encodes CASSPGGSTTEAFF.

The table lists this clonotype with many counts. CDR3 in DNA: TGCGCCAGCAGCGAGCCGGGACAGGGCGCTAATGAAAAACTGTTTTTT. Translation: CASSEPGQGANEKLFF. The rearrangement joins TRBV4-1 to TRBJ1-4, with 9 bases aligning to TRBD1. CDR3 size: 16 residues. Trimming took 5 bases from V and 3 from J; bases not matched to a gene: 7. CDR1 and CDR2 from the germline V gene are MGHRA and YSYEKL.

Concerning this clonotype: A much larger clonotype is one base distant, so this may be a read error. The rearrangement joins TRBV20-1 to TRBJ2-3; D unclear. CDR3 length: 15 residues. The germline CDR1 and CDR2 sequences are DFQATT and SNEGSKA (reference sequence). In DNA, the CDR3 is TGCAGTGCTAGAGGCCTCCGAGGTGTAACAGATATGCAGTATTTT. It specifies CSARGLRGVTDMQYF.

In its sample, this clonotype was seen many times. V is TRBV5-4 and J is TRBJ2-1; D is perhaps TRBD1 or TRBD2 (7 bases each). V was pared by 4 bases and J by 10 bases, with 30 bases between. CDR1 SGHNT and CDR2 YYREEE come from the germline V gene (reference sequence). This CDR3 region has 18 residues. CDR3 in amino acids: CASSRRTSSTGRATEQFF. CDR3 in DNA: TGTGCCAGCAGCCGCCGAACCTCTTCGACAGGGAGGGCCACCGAGCAGTTCTTC.

Many counts were recorded for this clonotype. The genes are TRBV25-1 and TRBJ2-1; 12 nucleotides line up with TRBD2. V shed 5 bases, J shed 7 bases, and the junction held 3 bases outside the gene matches. The CDR3 loop spans 14 amino acids. Germline CDR1 reads MGHDK; CDR2 reads SYGVNS. CDR3 DNA: TGTGCCAGCAGTAGCACTAGCGGGAGGAATGAGCAGTTCTTC. This gives the protein CASSSTSGRNEQFF.

This clonotype was recorded many times. The rearrangement joins TRBV20-1 to TRBJ1-2; a possible D gene is TRBD1 (6 bases). Germline V gene lookup returns CDR1 DFQATT and CDR2 SNEGSKA (reference sequence). V was shortened by 1 base and J by 3 bases, with 15 bases between the two germline ends. The CDR3 loop spans 15 amino acids. The CDR3 reads CSARAPGAGDYGYTF. CDR3 in DNA: TGCAGTGCTAGAGCCCCCGGGGCAGGGGACTATGGCTACACCTTC.

The gene calls are TRBV12-3 or TRBV12-4 and TRBJ1-1, with D tentatively TRBD1 (5 bases). The CDR3 spans 14 residues. V lost 2 bases to trimming and J lost 0 bases, with 7 bases between them. The CDR3 bases are TGTGCCAGCAGTTTACGGACACTGAACACTGAAGCTTTCTTT. It translates to CASSLRTLNTEAFF.

In regard to this clonotype: A much bigger clone sits one base away, suggesting this may be a read error. The chain joins TRBV19 to TRBJ2-5; D may be TRBD1 (6 bases). The germline CDR1 and CDR2 sequences are LNHDA and SQIVND (reference sequence). This CDR3 spans 13 amino acids. CDR3 bases: TGTGTCAGTAGTATAGGACAGCAAGAGACCCAGTACTTC. This translates into CVSSIGQQETQYF.

This clonotype showed up many times. The rearrangement joins TRBV9 to TRBJ2-3; D remains unclear. CDR1 and CDR2 (germline): SGDLS, YYNGEE. Trimming shortened V by 0 bases and J by 0 bases, and 8 bases separated the two germline ends. CDR3 size: 15 residues. The CDR3 spells CASSVDGKSTDTQYF. DNA of the CDR3: TGTGCCAGCAGCGTAGACGGAAAGAGCACAGATACGCAGTATTTT.

At least ten counts were recorded for this clonotype. The J gene is TRBJ2-1, the V gene TRBV29-1; TRBD2 agrees at 7 bases. The V segment lost 2 bases and the J segment 5 bases; nucleotides outside the gene matches: 6. Germline lookup yields CDR1 SQVTM and CDR2 ANQGSEA. The CDR3 runs 14 residues. In DNA form, the CDR3 reads TGCAGCGTTGAACCTAGCGGAGGACACAATGAGCAGTTCTTC. It specifies CSVEPSGGHNEQFF.

This clonotype was counted at least ten times. This chain joins TRBV7-3 and TRBJ2-3; D unclear. The CDR3 totals 16 residues. Germline V CDR1 and CDR2: SGHTA, FQGTGA. Trimming removed 5 bases from V and 4 bases from J, with 19 bases in between. Written as DNA, the CDR3 is TGTGCCAGCAGCCTCCTTAGTTTCCCCCTGGCAGATACGCAGTATTTT. This translates into CASSLLSFPLADTQYF.

This clonotype was observed at least ten times. The chain links TRBV12-3 or TRBV12-4 to TRBJ2-7, with 8 nucleotides matching TRBD2. This CDR3 is 16 amino acids long. V shed 6 bases, J shed 2 bases, and the junction held 12 bases outside the gene matches. The CDR3 spells CASRDSSGGRTYEQYF. The CDR3, as DNA: TGTGCCAGCAGGGATTCCTCGGGGGGGAGGACCTACGAGCAGTACTTC.

This rearrangement joins TRBV18 to TRBJ2-2; 9 bases map to TRBD1. CDR1 and CDR2 (germline): KGHSH, LQKENI. This CDR3 region has 16 residues. The J segment lost 2 bases and the V segment lost 0 bases, leaving 1 base of the junction unmatched. This CDR3 is CASSPPDRGNTGELFF. DNA of the CDR3: TGTGCCAGCTCACCACCGGACAGGGGTAACACCGGGGAGCTGTTTTTT.

This clonotype was seen a few times. The rearrangement joins TRBV9 to TRBJ2-1; 9 positions match TRBD2. This CDR3 has 15 amino acids. The germline CDR1 and CDR2 sequences are SGDLS and YYNGEE. The J segment lost 7 bases and the V segment lost 4 bases, leaving 9 bases of the junction unmatched. This CDR3 reads CASSPSSGSRNEQFF. The CDR3 DNA is TGTGCCAGCAGCCCTAGTAGCGGGAGTCGGAATGAGCAGTTCTTC.

This clonotype was picked up many times. This sequence joins TRBV19 and TRBJ1-1; TRBD1 is a possible D gene (5 bases). V was pared by 6 bases and J by 7 bases, with 21 bases between. Germline CDR1 and CDR2: LNHDA and SQIVND (reference sequence). CDR3 size: 15 residues. The CDR3 loop reads CASRSPPGDRIEAFF. Here the CDR3 DNA reads TGTGCCAGTAGAAGCCCTCCGGGGGACCGGATTGAAGCTTTCTTT.

The chain couples TRBV5-1 to TRBJ1-6; the D gene is possibly TRBD1 (5 bases). Germline CDR1 is SGHRS and CDR2 is YFSETQ. This CDR3 has 14 residues. Trimming shortened V by 0 bases and J by 8 bases, and 9 bases separated the two germline ends. The CDR3 region has the DNA TGCGCCAGCAGCTTGGCCGACAGCTATTCACCCCTCCACTTT. This sequence encodes CASSLADSYSPLHF.

This chain connects TRBV20-1 to TRBJ2-7; the match to TRBD1 covers 9 bases. Germline V gene lookup returns CDR1 DFQATT and CDR2 SNEGSKA (reference sequence). The CDR3 runs 15 residues. V was pared by 4 bases and J by 0 bases, with 7 bases of the junction left unmatched. For the CDR3, the DNA is TGCAGTGCTATAGAGACAGGGGGGAGCTCCTACGAGCAGTACTTC. Protein sequence: CSAIETGGSSYEQYF.

This clonotype was seen repeatedly, ten times or more. V usage is TRBV7-2 and J usage is TRBJ2-5; TRBD2 agrees at 9 bases. The CDR3 totals 15 residues. Germline V lookup: CDR1 SGHTA, CDR2 FQGNSA. J was trimmed by 5 bases and V by 3 bases; bases with no gene match: 7. The CDR3 loop is CASSLGGGALETQYF. DNA of the CDR3: TGTGCCAGCAGCTTGGGCGGGGGGGCCTTGGAGACCCAGTACTTC.

Comment on this clonotype: Being one base from a much bigger clone, this may be a read error. This CDR3 fails to terminate in the conserved phenylalanine or tryptophan, so it likely reflects a read error. The chain employs TRBV3-1 and TRBJ1-2; D ambiguous. Trimming cost V 0 bases and J 3 bases, with 5 bases left between them. This CDR3 is 13 amino acids long. The germline gives CDR1 LGHDT, CDR2 YNNKEL (reference sequence). The CDR3 region has the DNA TGTGCCAGCAGCCAAGACGGCTACTATGGCTACACCATC. This sequence encodes CASSQDGYYGYTI.

The V gene is TRBV20-1, the J gene TRBJ2-1; D is possibly TRBD2 (6 bases). The length of the CDR3 is 11 residues. CDR1 DFQATT and CDR2 SNEGSKA come from the germline V gene (reference sequence). The CDR3 DNA reads as TGCTCCACCGGGACTCACAATGAGCAGTTCTTC. Its protein is CSTGTHNEQFF.

The chain links TRBV12-5 to TRBJ1-5; possible D gene TRBD1, 5 bases. CDR3 size: 16 residues. The germline V gene encodes CDR1 LGHNT and CDR2 FRNRAP. Trimming removed 3 bases from V and 4 bases from J, with 16 bases in between. For the CDR3, the DNA is TGTGCTAGTGGTTTCGCGGGGGGTGATGGAAATCAGCCCCAGCATTTT. It specifies CASGFAGGDGNQPQHF.

The chain couples TRBV7-8 to TRBJ2-1; TRBD1 matches at 8 bases. The CDR3 has 15 residues. Per the germline V gene, CDR1 is SGHVS and CDR2 is FQNEAQ. The V gene end was trimmed by 3 bases and the J gene end by 5 bases; junction bases not matched to a gene: 6. The CDR3 region is CASSFRGRKDNEQFF. The DNA for the CDR3 is TGTGCCAGCAGCTTCAGGGGGCGAAAGGACAATGAGCAGTTCTTC.